This TCR beta chain was sequenced during a study of siplizumab effects on memory and regulatory T cells. Study-wide points: Only a minority of proliferating CD4+ or CD8+ clones had an assignable naive or memory phenotype, with roughly 75-97% lacking one. There were only a minor fraction of alloreactive clones that mapped to unstimulated subsets.

Trimming cost V 5 bases and J 4 bases, with 12 bases left between them. The V gene's germline CDR1 is MNHNY and CDR2 SVGAGI (reference sequence). This CDR3 contains 14 residues. Regarding this clone: Its antigen is unidentified.

The table came from immunoSEQ multiplex PCR; TCRdb's copy has only in-frame clones and leaves some out. In the table there are roughly 56,000 clones, 80% to 95% of which are singletons. Specimen: CD8+ T cells sorted from blood. The chain is built from TRBV6-6 and TRBJ2-1; no firm D call. This clonotype was obtained from a human donor in good health. In nucleotides, the CDR3 is TGTGCCAGCAGTGCCCTCGGCGATTACAATGAGCAGTTCTTC. Its translation is CASSALGDYNEQFF.